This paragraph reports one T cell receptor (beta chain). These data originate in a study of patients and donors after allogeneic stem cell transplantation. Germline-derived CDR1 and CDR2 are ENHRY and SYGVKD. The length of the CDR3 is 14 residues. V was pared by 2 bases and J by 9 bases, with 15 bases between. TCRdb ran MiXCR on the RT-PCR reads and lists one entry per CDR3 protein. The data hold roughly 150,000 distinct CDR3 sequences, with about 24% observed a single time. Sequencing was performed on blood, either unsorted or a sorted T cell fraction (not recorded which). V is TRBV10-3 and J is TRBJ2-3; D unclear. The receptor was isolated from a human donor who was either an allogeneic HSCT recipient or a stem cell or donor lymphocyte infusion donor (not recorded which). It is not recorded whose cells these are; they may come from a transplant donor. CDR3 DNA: TGTGCCATCAGTGAGCTATCATCGGAGAACACGCAGTATTTT. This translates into CAISELSSENTQYF.